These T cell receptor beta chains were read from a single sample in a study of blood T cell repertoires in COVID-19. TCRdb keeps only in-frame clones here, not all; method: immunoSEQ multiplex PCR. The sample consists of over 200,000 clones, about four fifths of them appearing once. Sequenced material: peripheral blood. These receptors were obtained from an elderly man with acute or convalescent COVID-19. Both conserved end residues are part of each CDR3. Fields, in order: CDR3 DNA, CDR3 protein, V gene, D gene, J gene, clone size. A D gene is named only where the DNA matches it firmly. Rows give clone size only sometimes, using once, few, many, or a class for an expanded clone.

TGTGCCAGCAGCCCTAGGGGGGGCACAAACAATGAGCAGTTCTTC CASSPRGGTNNEQFF TRBV11-2 - TRBJ2-1 -
TGTGCCATCAGTGATAGCGGGAGGTTACAAGAGACCCAGTACTTC CAISDSGRLQETQYF TRBV10-3 TRBD2 TRBJ2-5 -
TGTGCCAGCAGTTTTATTAGCGGGGGGGCCAGAGATACGCAGTATTTT CASSFISGGARDTQYF TRBV27 TRBD2 TRBJ2-3 -
TGTGCCAGCAGCCAAACCGGGACAGGGGGTTCCGAGCAGTACTTC CASSQTGTGGSEQYF TRBV3-1/TRBV3-2 TRBD1 TRBJ2-7 once
TGCGCCAGCAGCTTCCCCCCAGGGGGCCTGGTATATACGCAGTATTTT CASSFPPGGLVYTQYF TRBV5-1 TRBD1 TRBJ2-3 -
TGTGCCAGCAGCCGTCAGGGATTGGATGAGCAGTTCTTC CASSRQGLDEQFF TRBV3-1/TRBV3-2 - TRBJ2-1 -
TGTGCCAGCAGTTTGACAGGGGTCTACGAGCAGTACTTC CASSLTGVYEQYF TRBV28 TRBD1 TRBJ2-7 -
TGTGCCACCCCGGGGTTTAACTATGGCTACACCTTC CATPGFNYGYTF TRBV6-7 - TRBJ1-2 -
TGCAGCGTTGAAGATCGTCTGGCGGGACGGCCCGATGAGCAGTTCTTC CSVEDRLAGRPDEQFF TRBV29-1 - TRBJ2-1 once
TGTGCCAGTAGTCCCGGACAGGGGGTTTTGGCGGAGACCCAGTACTTC CASSPGQGVLAETQYF TRBV19 TRBD1 TRBJ2-5 once
TGTGCCACCAGTGATACTAGCGGGGGGGCCTACGAGCAGTACTTC CATSDTSGGAYEQYF TRBV24-1 TRBD2 TRBJ2-7 -
TGTGCCAGCAGTTCCGACAGGGGGGCCTACAATGAGCAGTTCTTC CASSSDRGAYNEQFF TRBV5-4 TRBD1 TRBJ2-1 -
TGTGCCACCAGTGACCAGGGGGCTCAGCCCCAGCATTTT CATSDQGAQPQHF TRBV24-1 TRBD1 TRBJ1-5 -
TGCGCCAGCAGCTCCCTTAGGAGTTCCTACAATGAGCAGTTCTTC CASSSLRSSYNEQFF TRBV5-1 - TRBJ2-1 -
TGTGCCAGCAGCTTAGCCGGGACAGAGGCCTACGAGCAGTACTTC CASSLAGTEAYEQYF TRBV7-9 TRBD1 TRBJ2-7 -
TGTGCCAGCAGCCAGAGGGTCGGGGAGCTGTTTTTT CASSQRVGELFF TRBV3-1/TRBV3-2 - TRBJ2-2 -
TGTGCCAGCAGTTCGGGACTCCAGGCGGGGGGCTACACCTTC CASSSGLQAGGYTF TRBV28 - TRBJ1-2 -
TGCGCCAGCAGCTTGGGGCAGACAAACAATCAGCCCCAGCATTTT CASSLGQTNNQPQHF TRBV5-1 - TRBJ1-5 -
TGTGCCAGCAGCCGCCGGACAGGGGATAACTATGGCTACACCTTC CASSRRTGDNYGYTF TRBV2 TRBD1 TRBJ1-2 once
TGTGCCATCAGCCTCGACAGGGATAATTCACCCCTCCACTTT CAISLDRDNSPLHF TRBV10-3 TRBD1 TRBJ1-6 few
TGTGCCAGCAGTCGGGGCGGGAGCTTTGTTGAGCAGTTCTTC CASSRGGSFVEQFF TRBV27 TRBD2 TRBJ2-1 -
TGTGCCAGTAGGGGACAGGGGGCAGGTCATGGCTACACCTTC CASRGQGAGHGYTF TRBV6-5 TRBD1 TRBJ1-2 -
TGTGCCAGTATGAGGACAGGGGAGTACAATGAGCAGTTCTTC CASMRTGEYNEQFF TRBV19 TRBD1 TRBJ2-1 -
TGTGCCAGCAAGGAGGAGGACTACGAGCAGTACTTC CASKEEDYEQYF TRBV2 - TRBJ2-7 -
TGTGCCAGCAGTTCCGAGACTAGCGGGAGCACAGATACGCAGTATTTT CASSSETSGSTDTQYF TRBV6-6 TRBD2 TRBJ2-3 once
TGCGCCAGCAGGTTGACAGGGATGAACACTGAAGCTTTCTTT CASRLTGMNTEAFF TRBV5-1 TRBD1 TRBJ1-1 -
TGTGCCAGCAGCTTAGTCGGCGGGGGACAAGGGAATGAGCAGTTCTTC CASSLVGGGQGNEQFF TRBV7-6 - TRBJ2-1 -
TGTGCCTGCTTGGGGCTGAAGAGCAATCAGCCCCAGCATTTT CACLGLKSNQPQHF TRBV30 - TRBJ1-5 -
TGTGCCAGCAGCTACGGACACCTCACTGGCGGAGCTTTCTTT CASSYGHLTGGAFF TRBV7-9 - TRBJ1-1 few
TGTGCCAGCAGCCCCCTCGAACAGGGACCTATTGAAAAACTGTTTTTT CASSPLEQGPIEKLFF TRBV7-9 - TRBJ1-4 -
TGTGCCAGCGAGGAGGTGGCCACACCGAACACTGAAGCTTTCTTT CASEEVATPNTEAFF TRBV2 - TRBJ1-1 few
TGTGCCAGCAGTGAAAATTCCGGGGGAAATGAGCAGTTCTTC CASSENSGGNEQFF TRBV6-1 - TRBJ2-1 few
TGTGCCAGCAGCCAAGATCAAGCAGCGGAGCAGTTCTTC CASSQDQAAEQFF TRBV3-1/TRBV3-2 - TRBJ2-1 once
TGTGCCAGCAGTTTTTTACCGGGACAGGGGTTGTATTTT CASSFLPGQGLYF TRBV6-6 TRBD1 TRBJ2-3 -
TGTGCCAGCAGCTCGGACTACCGGGGGACCACAGATACGCAGTATTTT CASSSDYRGTTDTQYF TRBV6-2/TRBV6-3 - TRBJ2-3 -
TGTGCCAGCTCGCAGGACAGACCTTATAATTCACCCCTCCACTTT CASSQDRPYNSPLHF TRBV18 - TRBJ1-6 -
TGTGCCAGCAGCGCCGCCCCCCGGGGAATCACCGGGGAGCTGTTTTTT CASSAAPRGITGELFF TRBV7-3 - TRBJ2-2 once
TGTGCCAGCAGCCGGTCGCCAGCGGAAAGCTACGAGCAGTACTTC CASSRSPAESYEQYF TRBV3-1/TRBV3-2 - TRBJ2-7 -
TGTGCCAGCAAAAATAGCGCGGAAAACTACGAGCAGTACTTC CASKNSAENYEQYF TRBV28 - TRBJ2-7 -
TGTGCCAGTTCGCCGGGACTTAGGAGAGAGACCCAGTACTTC CASSPGLRRETQYF TRBV25-1 - TRBJ2-5 -
TGTGCCAGTAGTATGTTGGGCTTACGGGGAGAGACCCAGTACTTC CASSMLGLRGETQYF TRBV19 - TRBJ2-5 once